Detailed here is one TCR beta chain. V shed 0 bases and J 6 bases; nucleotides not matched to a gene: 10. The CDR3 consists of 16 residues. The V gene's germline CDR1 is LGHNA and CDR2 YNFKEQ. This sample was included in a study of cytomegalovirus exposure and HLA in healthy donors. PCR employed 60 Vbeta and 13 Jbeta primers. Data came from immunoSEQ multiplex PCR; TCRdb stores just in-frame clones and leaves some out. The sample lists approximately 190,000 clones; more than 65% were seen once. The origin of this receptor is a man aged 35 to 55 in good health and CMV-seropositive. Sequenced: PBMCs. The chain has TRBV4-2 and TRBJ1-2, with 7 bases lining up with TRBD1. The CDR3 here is CASSQEPGRGEDGYTF. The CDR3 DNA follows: TGTGCCAGCAGCCAAGAACCGGGCAGGGGGGAAGATGGCTACACCTTC.